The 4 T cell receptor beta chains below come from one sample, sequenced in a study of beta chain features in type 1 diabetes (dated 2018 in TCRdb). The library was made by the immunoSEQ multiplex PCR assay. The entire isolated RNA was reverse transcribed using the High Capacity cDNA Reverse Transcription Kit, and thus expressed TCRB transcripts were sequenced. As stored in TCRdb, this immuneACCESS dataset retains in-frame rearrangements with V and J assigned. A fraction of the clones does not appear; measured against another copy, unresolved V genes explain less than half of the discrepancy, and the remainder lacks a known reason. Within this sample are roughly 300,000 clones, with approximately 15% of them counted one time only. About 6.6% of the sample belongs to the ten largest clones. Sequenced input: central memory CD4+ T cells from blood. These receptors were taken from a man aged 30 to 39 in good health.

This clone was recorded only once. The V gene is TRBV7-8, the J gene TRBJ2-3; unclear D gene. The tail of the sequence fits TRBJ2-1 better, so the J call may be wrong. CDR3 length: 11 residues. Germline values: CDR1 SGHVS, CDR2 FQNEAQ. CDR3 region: CASGTHNEQFF. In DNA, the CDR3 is TGTGCCAGCGGCACCCACAATGAGCAGTTCTTC.

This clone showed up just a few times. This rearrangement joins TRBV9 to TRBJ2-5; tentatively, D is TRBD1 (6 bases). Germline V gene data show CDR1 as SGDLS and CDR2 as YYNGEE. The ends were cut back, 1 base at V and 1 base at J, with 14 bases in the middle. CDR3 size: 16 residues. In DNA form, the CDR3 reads TGTGCCAGCAGCGTAAGTGGGGGCCTGAGCCAAGAGACCCAGTACTTC. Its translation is CASSVSGGLSQETQYF. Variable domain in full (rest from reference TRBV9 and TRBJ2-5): DSGVTQTPKHLITATGQRVTLRCSPRSGDLSVYWYQQSLDQGLQFLIQYYNGEERAKGNILERFSAQQFPDLHSELNLSSLELGDSALYFCASSVSGGLSQETQYFGPGTRLLVL.

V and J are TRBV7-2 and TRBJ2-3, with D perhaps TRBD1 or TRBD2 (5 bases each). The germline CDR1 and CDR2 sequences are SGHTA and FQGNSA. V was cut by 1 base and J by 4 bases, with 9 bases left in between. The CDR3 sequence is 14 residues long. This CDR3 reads CASSLVRGADTQYF. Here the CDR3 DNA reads TGTGCCAGCAGCTTAGTGAGGGGTGCAGATACGCAGTATTTT.

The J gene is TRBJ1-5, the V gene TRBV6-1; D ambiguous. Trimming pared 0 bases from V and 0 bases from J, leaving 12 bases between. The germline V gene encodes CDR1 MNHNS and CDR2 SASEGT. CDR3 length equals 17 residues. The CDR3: CASSEAAGAYSNQPQHF. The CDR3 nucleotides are TGTGCCAGCAGTGAAGCCGCGGGTGCGTATAGCAATCAGCCCCAGCATTTT.